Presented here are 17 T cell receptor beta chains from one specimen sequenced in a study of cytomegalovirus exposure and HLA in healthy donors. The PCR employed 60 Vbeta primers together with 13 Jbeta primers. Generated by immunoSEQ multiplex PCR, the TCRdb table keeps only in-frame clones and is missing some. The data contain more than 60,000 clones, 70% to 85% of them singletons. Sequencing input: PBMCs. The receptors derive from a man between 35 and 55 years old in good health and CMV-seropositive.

Here the CDR3 DNA reads TGTGCCAGCAGCGTCCTCCCCAATTCACCCCTCCACTTT. Protein sequence: CASSVLPNSPLHF. V and J are TRBV6-5 and TRBJ1-6; no reliable D call. Germline V lookup: CDR1 MNHEY, CDR2 SVGAGI. The germline V and J ends were trimmed by 6 bases and 7 bases, with 10 bases remaining between them. CDR3 length equals 13 residues.

The CDR3 DNA sequence: TGTGCCAGCAGCCCCGGACTGAGAGCTTTCTTT. This encodes CASSPGLRAFF. V and J are TRBV14 and TRBJ1-1; D is uncertain. The CDR3 is 11 amino acids. V shed 4 bases and J shed 10 bases, with 10 bases lying between them. Germline V gene lookup returns CDR1 SGHDN and CDR2 FVKESK.

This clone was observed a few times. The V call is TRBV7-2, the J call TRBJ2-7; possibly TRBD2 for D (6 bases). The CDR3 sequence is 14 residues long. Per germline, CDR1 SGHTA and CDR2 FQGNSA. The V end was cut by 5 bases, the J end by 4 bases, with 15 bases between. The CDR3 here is CASSQEKRGYEQYF. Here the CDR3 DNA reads TGTGCCAGCAGCCAAGAGAAACGGGGGTACGAGCAGTACTTC.

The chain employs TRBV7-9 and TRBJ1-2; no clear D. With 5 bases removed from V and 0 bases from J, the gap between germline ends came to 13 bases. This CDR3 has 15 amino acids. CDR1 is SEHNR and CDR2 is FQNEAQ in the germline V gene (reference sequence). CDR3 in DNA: TGTGCCAGCAGCCCACAGAGCCTCACTAACTATGGCTACACCTTC. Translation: CASSPQSLTNYGYTF.

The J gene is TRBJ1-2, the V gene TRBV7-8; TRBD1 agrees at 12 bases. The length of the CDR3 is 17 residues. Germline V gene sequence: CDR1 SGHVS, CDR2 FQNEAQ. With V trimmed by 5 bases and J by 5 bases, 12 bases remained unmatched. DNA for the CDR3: TGTGCCAGCAGCGTCGGGACAGGGGGCGATAGGGCGTATGGCTACACCTTC. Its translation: CASSVGTGGDRAYGYTF.

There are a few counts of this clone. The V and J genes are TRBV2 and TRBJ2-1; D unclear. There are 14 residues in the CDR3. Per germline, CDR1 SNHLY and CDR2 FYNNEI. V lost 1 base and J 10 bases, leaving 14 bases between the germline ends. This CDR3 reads CASSEETPVEEQFF. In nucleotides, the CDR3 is TGTGCCAGCAGTGAAGAGACTCCCGTAGAGGAGCAGTTCTTC.

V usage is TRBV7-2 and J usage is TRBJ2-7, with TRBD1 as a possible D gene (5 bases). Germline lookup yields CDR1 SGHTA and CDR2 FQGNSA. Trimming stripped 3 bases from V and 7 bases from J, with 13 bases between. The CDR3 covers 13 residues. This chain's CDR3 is CASSFYQTEEQYF. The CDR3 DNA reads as TGTGCCAGCAGCTTTTATCAGACAGAGGAGCAGTACTTC.

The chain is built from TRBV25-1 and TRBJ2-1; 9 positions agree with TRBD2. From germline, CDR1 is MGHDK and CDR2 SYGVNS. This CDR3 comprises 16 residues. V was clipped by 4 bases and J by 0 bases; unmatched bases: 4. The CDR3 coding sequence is TGTGCCAGCAGTGCGATAGCGGGGGCCTCCTACAATGAGCAGTTCTTC. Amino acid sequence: CASSAIAGASYNEQFF. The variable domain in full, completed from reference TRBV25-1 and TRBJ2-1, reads EADIYQTPRYLVIGTGKKITLECSQTMGHDKMYWYQQDPGMELHLIHYSYGVNSTEKGDLSSESTVSRIRTEHFPLTLESARPSHTSQYLCASSAIAGASYNEQFFGPGTRLTVL.

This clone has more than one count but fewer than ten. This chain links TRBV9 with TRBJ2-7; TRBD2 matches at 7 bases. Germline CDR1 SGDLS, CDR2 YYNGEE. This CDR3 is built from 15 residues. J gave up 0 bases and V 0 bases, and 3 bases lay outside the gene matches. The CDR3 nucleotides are TGTGCCAGCAGCGTAGCGGGCGGGGGCTCCTACGAGCAGTACTTC. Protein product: CASSVAGGGSYEQYF.

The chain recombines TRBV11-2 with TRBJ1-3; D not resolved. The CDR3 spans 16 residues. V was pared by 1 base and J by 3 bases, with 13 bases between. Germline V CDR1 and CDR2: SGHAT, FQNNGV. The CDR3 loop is CASSLAFGVRGNTIYF. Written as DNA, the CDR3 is TGTGCCAGCAGCTTAGCGTTCGGGGTTCGTGGAAACACCATATATTTT.

The CDR3 here is CAWSVHLGNTEAFF. The DNA of the CDR3 is TGTGCCTGGAGTGTACACCTAGGGAACACTGAAGCTTTCTTT. This chain uses TRBV30 with TRBJ1-1; the D is unclear. The CDR3 has 14 residues. The germline V gene has CDR1 GTSNPN and CDR2 SVGIG (reference sequence). Trimming cost V 0 bases and J 1 base, with 9 bases left between them.

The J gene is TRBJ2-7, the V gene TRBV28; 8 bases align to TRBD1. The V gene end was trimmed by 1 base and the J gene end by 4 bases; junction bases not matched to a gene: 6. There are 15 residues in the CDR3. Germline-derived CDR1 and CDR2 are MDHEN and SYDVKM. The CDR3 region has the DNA TGTGCCAGCAGTTTATCCGGACAGGGTTTATACGAGCAGTACTTC. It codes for CASSLSGQGLYEQYF.

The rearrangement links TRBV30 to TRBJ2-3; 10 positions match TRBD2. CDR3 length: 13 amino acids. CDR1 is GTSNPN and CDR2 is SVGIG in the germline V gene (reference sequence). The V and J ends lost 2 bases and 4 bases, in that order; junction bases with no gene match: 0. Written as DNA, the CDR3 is TGTGCCTGGAGTCTAGCGGGAGCAGATACGCAGTATTTT. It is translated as CAWSLAGADTQYF.

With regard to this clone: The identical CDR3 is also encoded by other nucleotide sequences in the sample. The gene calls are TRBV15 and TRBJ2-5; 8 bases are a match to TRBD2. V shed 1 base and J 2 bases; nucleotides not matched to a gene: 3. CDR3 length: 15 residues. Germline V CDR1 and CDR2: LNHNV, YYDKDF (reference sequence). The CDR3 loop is CATSRAGGAQETQYF. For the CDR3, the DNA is TGTGCCACCAGCAGAGCCGGGGGGGCACAAGAGACCCAGTACTTC.

CDR3 nucleotides: TGTGCCAGCAGCTTGGGGGGGCCTGGAAAGGATTCACCCCTCCACTTT. It yields the protein CASSLGGPGKDSPLHF. This sequence joins TRBV5-5 and TRBJ1-6; a possible D gene is TRBD1 (6 bases). CDR3 length equals 16 residues. Trimming took 0 bases from V and 8 from J, leaving 15 bases between them. CDR1 SGHKS and CDR2 YYEKEE come from the germline V gene (reference sequence). The variable domain in full, with the rest retrieved from reference TRBV5-5 and TRBJ1-6, is DAGVTQSPTHLIKTRGQQVTLRCSPISGHKSVSWYQQVLGQGPQFIFQYYEKEERGRGNFPDRFSARQFPNYSSELNVNALLLGDSALYLCASSLGGPGKDSPLHFGNGTRLTVT.

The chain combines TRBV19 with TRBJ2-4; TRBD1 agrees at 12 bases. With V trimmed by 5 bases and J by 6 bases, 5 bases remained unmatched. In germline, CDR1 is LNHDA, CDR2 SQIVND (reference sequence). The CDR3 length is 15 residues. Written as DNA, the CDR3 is TGTGCCAGTAGTGGGACAGGGGGCATGTTAAACATTCAGTACTTC. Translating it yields CASSGTGGMLNIQYF.

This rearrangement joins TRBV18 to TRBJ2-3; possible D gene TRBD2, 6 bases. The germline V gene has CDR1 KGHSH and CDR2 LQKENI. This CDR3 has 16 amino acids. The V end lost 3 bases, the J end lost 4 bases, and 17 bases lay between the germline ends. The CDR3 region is CASSPSREIQSDTQYF. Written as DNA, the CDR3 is TGTGCCAGCTCACCCTCCCGGGAGATACAATCAGATACGCAGTATTTT. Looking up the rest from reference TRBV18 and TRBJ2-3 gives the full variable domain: NAGVMQNPRHLVRRRGQEARLRCSPMKGHSHVYWYRQLPEEGLKFMVYLQKENIIDESGMPKERFSAEFPKEGPSILRIQQVVRGDSAAYFCASSPSREIQSDTQYFGPGTRLTVL.